This T cell receptor beta chain was found in a study of T cell responses to AZD1222 COVID-19 vaccine (dated by TCRdb to 2020 to 2023). Study-wide context: Because spike-specific TCR depth and breadth did not differ between the two schedules, AZD1222 recipients who got a second dose at roughly 4 weeks were pooled with those who got a second dose at roughly 12 weeks. Trial participants were enrolled by age into subgroups of 18-55, 56-69 and 70-plus years, and 148, 28 and 57 TCR-sequenced participants, respectively, were included in these subgroups. A total of 230 to 250 trial participants underwent TCR sequencing, of whom some 210 received two doses of AZD1222 and 26 received two doses of the MenACWY control vaccine. Overall study results and their limits: Participants were mostly white British, with more females than males. The authors suggested clonal diversity may have been underestimated. Epitopes outside the regions mutated in the B.1.351 and B.1.1.7 variants were reportedly recognized by nearly half of the unique spike-specific TCRs. Spike-specific TCR breadth and depth rose significantly after two AZD1222 doses compared with day 0 and with MenACWY recipients. Vaccine-associated CD4 TCRs spanned the whole spike protein, with dominant responses in regions 160-218 and 743-854. In the small 56-69-year group, the increase in depth fell short of significance, most likely because of low power. Because no day 14 peak-response samples were available, the repertoires could be characterized only after the peak T cell response. Only five or six AZD1222 recipients were SARS-CoV-2 seropositive at baseline, limiting conclusions about previously exposed vaccinees.

Comment on this clone: The antigen it recognizes is unknown. There are no base qualities to consult, and no much larger clone falls within one base.

The CDR3 regions of human TCRbeta chains were subjected to immunosequencing. As for how the authors treated the data: Repertoire TCRs were checked for matches against a reference library of SARS-CoV-2-specific TCRs that had been generated using the MIRA antigen-specificity platform. Breadth was defined as the fraction of unique TCRs that were SARS-CoV-2-associated, and depth was defined as the fraction of total T cells that were SARS-CoV-2-associated. Using the MIRA data, each spike-specific TCR was mapped to the spike region that the TCR reacts to and placed in a CD4 or CD8 class. Log10-transformed breadth and depth values were compared by one-way ANOVA with Sidak's multiple comparisons tests. The immuneACCESS repertoire file appears here via TCRdb, limited to in-frame rearrangements. These files lack a portion of the clones; in checked studies, under half of the deficit traces to unresolved V genes, and the cause of the others is not known. V and J calls and clone size are given by that table; D and trimming were obtained from the DNA. Counted in this sample were 150,000 to 200,000 clones; about 91% of them appeared once. The top ten constitute less than 5.5% of the sample.

The sample's time point label is to be understood as: baseline before first vaccination. Samples from vaccinated people were obtained from the UK trials COV001 and COV002, which included a single-blind randomized controlled phase 2/3 trial of AZD1222 (ChAdOx1 nCoV-19) in healthy adults. For TCRbeta chain sequencing, PBMC samples were collected from trial participants at day 0 and at day 28 after the second dose. This clonotype originated in an adult in good health. The sample was peripheral blood, taken on day 0 of AZD1222 vaccination.

The CDR3 region has the sequence CANSGTGATEAFF. The sequenced DNA: TGTGCCAACTCCGGGACAGGGGCCACTGAAGCTTTCTTT. The V and J genes are TRBV10-3 and TRBJ1-1, with 10 junctional bases fitting TRBD1. Reading the germline V gene gives CDR1 ENHRY and CDR2 SYGVKD. The CDR3 goes from the cysteine to the phenylalanine over 13 residues. CDR3 DNA only is kept here, 39 bases in frame from base 1. Trimming takes 10 bases off V and 4 bases off J; junction bases not matched to a gene: 6.